This TCR beta chain was recovered during a study of T cell changes during pregnancy in multiple sclerosis. Sequencing used immunoSEQ multiplex PCR; TCRdb keeps in-frame clones, though not all of them. The sample yields 35,000 or so clones, roughly nine tenths seen once. J lost 5 bases, V lost 3 bases, and 10 bases had no gene match. CDR3 size: 16 residues. Germline-derived CDR1 and CDR2 are KGHSH and LQKENI. The receptor was isolated from a female donor in good health, enrolled as a control in a pregnancy study. The V call is TRBV18, the J call TRBJ2-5; TRBD1 agrees at 9 bases. The specimen was CD4+ T cells from peripheral blood mononuclear cells, collected in the third trimester of pregnancy. The CDR3 protein is CASSPTRQQGAETQYF. The DNA of the CDR3 is TGTGCCAGCTCACCGACTCGGCAACAGGGGGCCGAGACCCAGTACTTC.